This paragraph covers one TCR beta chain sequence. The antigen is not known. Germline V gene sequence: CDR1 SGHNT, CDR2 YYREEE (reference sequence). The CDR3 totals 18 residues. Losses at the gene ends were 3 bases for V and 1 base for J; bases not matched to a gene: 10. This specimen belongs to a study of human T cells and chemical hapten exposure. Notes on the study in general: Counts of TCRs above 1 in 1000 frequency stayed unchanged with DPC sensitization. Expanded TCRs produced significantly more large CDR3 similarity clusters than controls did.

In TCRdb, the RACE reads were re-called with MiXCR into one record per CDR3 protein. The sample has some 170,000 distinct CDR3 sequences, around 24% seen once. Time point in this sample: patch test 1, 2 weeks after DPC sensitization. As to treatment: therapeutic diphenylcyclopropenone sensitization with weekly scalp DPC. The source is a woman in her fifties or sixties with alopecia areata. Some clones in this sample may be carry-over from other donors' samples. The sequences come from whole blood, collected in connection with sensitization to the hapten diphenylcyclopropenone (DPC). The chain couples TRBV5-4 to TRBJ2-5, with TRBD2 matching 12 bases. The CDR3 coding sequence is TGTGCCAGCAGCTCTATGACTAGCGGGAGAGTAGGCCAAGAGACCCAGTACTTC. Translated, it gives CASSSMTSGRVGQETQYF.